Below, 4 T cell receptor beta chains from the same sample are listed, as sequenced in a study of blood T cell repertoires in COVID-19. TCRdb's table, derived via immunoSEQ multiplex PCR, lists solely in-frame clones and lacks some. The sample consists of tens of thousands of clones, about 88% of them appearing once. Sequencing was carried out using peripheral blood. Receptor source: a man in his sixties with active COVID-19.

The chain joins TRBV18 to TRBJ2-3; D is uncertain. Trimming shortened V by 1 base and J by 2 bases, and 7 bases separated the two germline ends. This CDR3 has 14 residues. In germline, CDR1 is KGHSH, CDR2 LQKENI. CDR3 in DNA: TGTGCCAGCTCACCACAACTCACCACAGATACGCAGTATTTT. Translating it yields CASSPQLTTDTQYF.

This clone was seen a few times. The genes are TRBV28 and TRBJ1-5; unclear D gene. The CDR3 sequence is 14 residues long. Germline V gives CDR1 MDHEN, CDR2 SYDVKM. Trimming cost V 6 bases and J 7 bases, with 16 bases left between them. Here the CDR3 DNA reads TGTGCCAGCAGAGACGTCTTGGGAGACCAGCCCCAGCATTTT. This encodes CASRDVLGDQPQHF. Looking up the rest from reference TRBV28 and TRBJ1-5 gives the full variable domain: DVKVTQSSRYLVKRTGEKVFLECVQDMDHENMFWYRQDPGLGLRLIYFSYDVKMKEKGDIPEGYSVSREKKERFSLILESASTNQTSMYLCASRDVLGDQPQHFGDGTRLSIL.

The V gene is TRBV11-2, the J gene TRBJ1-1; D not resolved. V lost 3 bases and J 8 bases, leaving 10 bases between the germline ends. CDR3 length: 12 residues. Germline V gene lookup returns CDR1 SGHAT and CDR2 FQNNGV. Here the CDR3 reads CASSLGFGEAFF. The CDR3 DNA reads TGTGCCAGCAGCTTGGGCTTCGGCGAAGCTTTCTTT.

This rearrangement joins TRBV5-1 to TRBJ2-5, with 8 bases that match TRBD1. Per the germline V gene, CDR1 is SGHRS and CDR2 is YFSETQ. The CDR3 contains 14 residues. V was pared by 4 bases and J by 1 base, with 3 bases of the junction left unmatched. The CDR3 region has the DNA TGCGCCAGCAGCACCGGACAGGGCCAAGAGACCCAGTACTTC. It specifies CASSTGQGQETQYF.